This is a list of T cell receptor beta chains from one sample in a study of CD8 T cells in ankylosing spondylitis. TCRdb independently ran MiXCR on the 5' RACE reads; one entry per CDR3 protein. The repertoire consists of 150,000 to 250,000 distinct CDR3 sequences, with 9.5% to 15% occurring once and the leading ten covering 16%. The sample was blood, either unsorted or a sorted T cell fraction (not recorded which). The receptors derive from a male donor with ankylosing spondylitis or in good health (not recorded which). CDR3s include the opening cysteine and the closing phenylalanine or tryptophan. Fields, in order: V gene, D gene, J gene, clone size, CDR3 DNA, CDR3 protein. The D gene is left open where the match is weak. Size is stated for part of the rows, as once, few or many counts, or as a class when the clone is expanded.

>TRBV5-1|TRBD2|TRBJ2-3|many
TGCGCCAGCGCCGAAAGCGGGGGCGGAGGAGATACGCAGTATTTT
CASAESGGGGDTQYF
>TRBV27|.|TRBJ2-2|.
TGTGCCACCAGGGGGGTCCCCGGGGAGCTGTTTTTT
CATRGVPGELFF
>TRBV9|.|TRBJ1-1|few
TGTGCCAGCAGCGTAGAAGAGGGACCCCCCTTGAACACTGAAGCTTTCTTT
CASSVEEGPPLNTEAFF
>TRBV12-3/TRBV12-4|.|TRBJ1-2|.
TGTGCCAGCAGTGGGGTGTTGGGACCCCATATTGGCTACACCTTC
CASSGVLGPHIGYTF
>TRBV19|TRBD1|TRBJ2-7|.
TGTGCCAGTACTGGGACAGGGGGGTCCTACGAGCAGTACTTC
CASTGTGGSYEQYF
>TRBV30|TRBD2|TRBJ2-3|many
TGTGCCTGGAGTGTACTAGCGGGAGTAGGGGCAGATACGCAGTATTTT
CAWSVLAGVGADTQYF
>TRBV7-8|TRBD1|TRBJ2-6|few
TGTGCCAGCAGCCCCCCGTCCCCGGGACAGCGTCTCTCTGGGGCCAACGTCCTGACTTTC
CASSPPSPGQRLSGANVLTF
>TRBV12-3/TRBV12-4|.|TRBJ1-4|.
TGTGCCAGCACCCATGGACAGCTAAATGAAAAACTGTTTTTT
CASTHGQLNEKLFF
>TRBV3-1|.|TRBJ2-7|many
TGTGCCAGCAGCCAAGCTTCCCCCGGACAGTCCTCCTACGAGCAGTACTTC
CASSQASPGQSSYEQYF
>TRBV20-1|.|TRBJ2-5|many
TGCAGTGCTAGAGATGGTCCAGAATGGGAGACCCAGTACTTC
CSARDGPEWETQYF
>TRBV30|TRBD2|TRBJ2-1|few
TGTGCCTGGAGTCCCTCGGGGGGCAATGAGCAGTTCTTC
CAWSPSGGNEQFF
>TRBV25-1|.|TRBJ2-5|.
TGTGCCAGCAGTGATCCCCATAGCGGCCACGCCCAAGAGACCCAGTACTTC
CASSDPHSGHAQETQYF
>TRBV7-9|.|TRBJ2-1|.
TGTGCCAGCAGCTTAGATCCCTCGGTTGCGGATGAGCAGTTCTTC
CASSLDPSVADEQFF
>TRBV2|.|TRBJ2-2|.
TGTGCCAGCAGTCGGGGGGCAGAGAACACCGGGGAGCTGTTTTTT
CASSRGAENTGELFF
>TRBV7-9|.|TRBJ2-3|.
TGTGCCAGCAGCGCCATGGACGGGGGCTTAGGGACAGATACGCAGTATTTT
CASSAMDGGLGTDTQYF
>TRBV5-5|TRBD1|TRBJ2-7|.
TGTGCCAGCAGCAGAGACAGGGGAATGCCCCACGAGCAGTACTTC
CASSRDRGMPHEQYF
>TRBV6-1|.|TRBJ2-5|.
TGTGCCAGCAGTGAAGGGGGGGTATTGGACAGGTACCAAGAGACCCAGTACTTC
CASSEGGVLDRYQETQYF
>TRBV5-1|TRBD1|TRBJ2-7|.
TGCGCCAGCAGCACGACAGGGGCATTCCCCTACGAGCAGTACTTC
CASSTTGAFPYEQYF
>TRBV6-4|TRBD1|TRBJ2-2|few
TGTGCCACCCAGACAGGGGACGCCGGGGAGCTGTTTTTT
CATQTGDAGELFF
>TRBV11-2|.|TRBJ2-5|many
TGTGCCAGCAGCTTTAACTGGGAGACCCAGTACTTC
CASSFNWETQYF
>TRBV5-6|.|TRBJ2-1|few
TGTGCCAGCAGCTTCTCAGGGGCTTTAGGCAATGAGCAGTTCTTC
CASSFSGALGNEQFF
>TRBV20-1|TRBD2|TRBJ2-3|few
TGCAGTGCTAGAGATTCGATAGGCAGCGGGGGAGTGGATACGCAGTATTTT
CSARDSIGSGGVDTQYF
>TRBV9|.|TRBJ2-7|.
TGTGCCAGCAGCGTAGAACAGGGAACCTACGAGCAGTACTTC
CASSVEQGTYEQYF
>TRBV20-1|.|TRBJ2-2|.
TGCAGTGCTAGAGCTGAAGGGACCGGGGAGCTGTTTTTT
CSARAEGTGELFF